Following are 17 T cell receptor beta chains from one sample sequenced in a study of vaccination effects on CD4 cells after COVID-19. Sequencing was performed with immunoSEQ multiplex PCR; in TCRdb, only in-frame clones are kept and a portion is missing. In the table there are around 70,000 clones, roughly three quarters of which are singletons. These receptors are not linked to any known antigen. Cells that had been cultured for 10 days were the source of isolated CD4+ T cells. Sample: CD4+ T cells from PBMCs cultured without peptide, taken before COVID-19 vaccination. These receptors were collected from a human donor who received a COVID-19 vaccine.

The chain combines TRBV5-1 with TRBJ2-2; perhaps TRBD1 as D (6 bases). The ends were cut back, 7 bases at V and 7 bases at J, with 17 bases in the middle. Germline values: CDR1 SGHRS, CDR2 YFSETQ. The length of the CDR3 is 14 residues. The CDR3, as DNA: TGCGCCAGCGAGGAGCCAGGGGTTAACGGGGAGCTGTTTTTT. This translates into CASEEPGVNGELFF.

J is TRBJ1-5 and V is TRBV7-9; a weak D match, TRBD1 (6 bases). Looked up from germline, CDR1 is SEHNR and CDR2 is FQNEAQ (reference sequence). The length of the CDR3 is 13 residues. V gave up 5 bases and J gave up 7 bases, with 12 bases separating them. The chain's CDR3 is CASSPRGGQPQHF. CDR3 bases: TGTGCCAGCAGCCCCAGGGGAGGGCAGCCCCAGCATTTT.

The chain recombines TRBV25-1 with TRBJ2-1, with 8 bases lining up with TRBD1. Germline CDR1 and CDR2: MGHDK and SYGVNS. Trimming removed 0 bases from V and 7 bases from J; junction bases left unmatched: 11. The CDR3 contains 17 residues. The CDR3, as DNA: TGTGCCAGCAGTGAATACCAGAGCAGGGGGCGGAAGAATGAGCAGTTCTTC. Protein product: CASSEYQSRGRKNEQFF. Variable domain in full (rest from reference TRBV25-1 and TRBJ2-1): EADIYQTPRYLVIGTGKKITLECSQTMGHDKMYWYQQDPGMELHLIHYSYGVNSTEKGDLSSESTVSRIRTEHFPLTLESARPSHTSQYLCASSEYQSRGRKNEQFFGPGTRLTVL.

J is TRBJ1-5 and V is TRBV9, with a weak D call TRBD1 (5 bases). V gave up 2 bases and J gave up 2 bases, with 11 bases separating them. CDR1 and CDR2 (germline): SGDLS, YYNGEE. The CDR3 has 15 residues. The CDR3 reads CASSVSGGGNQPQHF. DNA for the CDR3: TGTGCCAGCAGCGTTTCGGGGGGGGGCAATCAGCCCCAGCATTTT.

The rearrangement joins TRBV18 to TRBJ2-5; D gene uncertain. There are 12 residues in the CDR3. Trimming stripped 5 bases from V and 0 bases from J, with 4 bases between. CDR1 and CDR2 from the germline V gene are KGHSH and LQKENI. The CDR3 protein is CASSYNQETQYF. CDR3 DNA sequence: TGTGCCAGCTCATACAACCAAGAGACCCAGTACTTC.

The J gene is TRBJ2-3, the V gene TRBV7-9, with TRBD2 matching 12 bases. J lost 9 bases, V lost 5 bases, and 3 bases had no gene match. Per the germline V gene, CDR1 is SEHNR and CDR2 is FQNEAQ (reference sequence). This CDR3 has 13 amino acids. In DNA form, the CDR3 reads TGTGCCAGCAGCAGGACTAGCGGGGAAACGCAGTATTTT. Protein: CASSRTSGETQYF.

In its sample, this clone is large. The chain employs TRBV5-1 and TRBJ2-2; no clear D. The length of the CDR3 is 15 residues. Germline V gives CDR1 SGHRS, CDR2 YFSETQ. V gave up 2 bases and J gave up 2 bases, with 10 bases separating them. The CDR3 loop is CASSLGPINTGELFF. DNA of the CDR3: TGCGCCAGCAGCTTAGGACCGATCAACACCGGGGAGCTGTTTTTT.

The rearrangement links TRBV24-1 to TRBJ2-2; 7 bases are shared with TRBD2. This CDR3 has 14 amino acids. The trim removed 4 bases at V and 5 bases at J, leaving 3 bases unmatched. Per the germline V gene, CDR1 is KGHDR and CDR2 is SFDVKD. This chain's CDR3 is CATSETGGTGELFF. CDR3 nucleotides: TGTGCCACCAGTGAAACGGGGGGAACCGGGGAGCTGTTTTTT.

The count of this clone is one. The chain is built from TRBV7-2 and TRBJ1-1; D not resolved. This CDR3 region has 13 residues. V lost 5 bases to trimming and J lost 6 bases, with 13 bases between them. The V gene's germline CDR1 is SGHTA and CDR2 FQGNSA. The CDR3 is CASSLPPRAEAFF. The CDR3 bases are TGTGCCAGCAGCCTACCCCCGCGGGCTGAAGCTTTCTTT.

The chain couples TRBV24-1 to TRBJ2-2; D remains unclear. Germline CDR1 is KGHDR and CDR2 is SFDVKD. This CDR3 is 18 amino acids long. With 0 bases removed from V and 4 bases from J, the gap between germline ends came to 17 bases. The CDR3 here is CATSDLHGLAPGTGELFF. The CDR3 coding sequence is TGTGCCACCAGTGATTTGCACGGGTTGGCTCCGGGCACCGGGGAGCTGTTTTTT.

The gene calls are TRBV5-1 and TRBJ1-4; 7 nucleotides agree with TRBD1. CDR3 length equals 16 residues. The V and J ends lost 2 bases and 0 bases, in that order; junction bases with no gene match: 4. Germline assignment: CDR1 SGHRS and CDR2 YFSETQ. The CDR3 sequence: CASSFGTVATNEKLFF. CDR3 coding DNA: TGCGCCAGCAGCTTTGGGACAGTTGCAACTAATGAAAAACTGTTTTTT.

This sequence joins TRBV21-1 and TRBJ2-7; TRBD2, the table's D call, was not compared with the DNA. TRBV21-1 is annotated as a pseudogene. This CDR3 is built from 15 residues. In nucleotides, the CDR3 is TGTGCCAGCAGCAATTTTGGCGGGCAGCCCTACGAGCAGTACGTC. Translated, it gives CASSNFGGQPYEQYV.

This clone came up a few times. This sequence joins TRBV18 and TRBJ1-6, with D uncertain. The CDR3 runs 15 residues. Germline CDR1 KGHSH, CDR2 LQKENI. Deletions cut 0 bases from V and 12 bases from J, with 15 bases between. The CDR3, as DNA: TGTGCCAGCTCACCACCTAGTCGTCCCGATGGACCCCTCCACTTT. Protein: CASSPPSRPDGPLHF.

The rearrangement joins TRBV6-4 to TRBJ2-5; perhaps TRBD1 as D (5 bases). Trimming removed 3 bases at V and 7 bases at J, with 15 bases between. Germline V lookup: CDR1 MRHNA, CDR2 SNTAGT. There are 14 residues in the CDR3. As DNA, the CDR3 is TGTGCCAGCAGTGATGGGGCCCTCCCGGCGACCCAGTACTTC. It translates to CASSDGALPATQYF.

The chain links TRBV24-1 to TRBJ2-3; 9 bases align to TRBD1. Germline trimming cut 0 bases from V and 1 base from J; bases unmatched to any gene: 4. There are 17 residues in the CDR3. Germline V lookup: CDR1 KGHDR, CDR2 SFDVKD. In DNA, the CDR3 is TGTGCCACCAGTGATTTGGCGGGGACAGGGCGCACAGATACGCAGTATTTT. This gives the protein CATSDLAGTGRTDTQYF.

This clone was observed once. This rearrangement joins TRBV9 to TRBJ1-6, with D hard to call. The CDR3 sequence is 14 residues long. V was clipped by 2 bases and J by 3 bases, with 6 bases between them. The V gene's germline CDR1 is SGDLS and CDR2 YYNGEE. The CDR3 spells CASSVNIYNSPLHF. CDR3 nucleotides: TGTGCCAGCAGCGTTAACATCTATAATTCACCCCTCCACTTT.

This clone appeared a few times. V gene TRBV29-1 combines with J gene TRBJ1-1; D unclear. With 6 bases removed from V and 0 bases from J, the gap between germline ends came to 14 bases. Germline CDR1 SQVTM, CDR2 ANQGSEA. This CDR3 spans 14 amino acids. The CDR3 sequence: CSVFRSNLNTEAFF. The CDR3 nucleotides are TGCAGCGTCTTCAGGAGTAATCTGAACACTGAAGCTTTCTTT.